This T cell receptor beta chain was captured by sequencing in a study of blood T cells in healthy people across ages. The overall study: Template switching caught about one barcoded beta molecule for each two T cells.

With a J-beta primer mix and a sample-barcoded 5' primer, a second PCR ran roughly 6 to 12 cycles. TCRdb re-called the 5' RACE reads with MiXCR, one entry per CDR3 protein. The sample consists of about 650,000 distinct CDR3 sequences, around 52% of them appearing once. The CDR3 runs 16 residues. The trim removed 3 bases at V and 0 bases at J, leaving 5 bases unmatched. Germline V gene lookup returns CDR1 KGHDR and CDR2 SFDVKD. The study drew donors from healthy Caucasian individuals in Russia aged roughly 6 to 90. General study results and limits: Compared with aged donors, long-lived donors showed fewer expanded clones, suggesting selection. Strong correlation was found linking TCR beta diversity to naive T cell percentage.

This clonotype was seen ten or more times. Antigen: not known. The sample taken for sequencing was blood. This sequence was found in a woman older than 75 in good health. This chain uses TRBV24-1 with TRBJ2-5; 8 bases line up with TRBD2. The CDR3 nucleotides are TGTGCCACCAGTGATCCGGCTAGCGGGTACCAAGAGACCCAGTACTTC. Residues: CATSDPASGYQETQYF.